The next 30 T cell receptor beta chains were all read from a single sample in a study of post-analysis software for immune sequencing data. Findings and caveats of the study: The study found TRBV5-6, TRBV5-1 and TRBV20-1 among about five TRBV segments more frequent in patients than controls.

For these receptors, no antigen is known. cDNA libraries of TCR beta carried unique molecular identifiers. TCRdb analysed the PCR reads with MiXCR anew, one entry per CDR3 protein. The top ten hold 5% to 6% of the sample, which has about 540,000 distinct CDR3 sequences, 34% seen once. Sequencing was done on a sample of blood. These receptors were collected from a girl younger than 18 with multiple sclerosis.

The sample holds a few counts of this clonotype. This rearrangement joins TRBV10-3 to TRBJ2-5; D remains unclear. Near its end, the DNA agrees better with TRBJ2-7, so the J call may be wrong. CDR3 length: 11 residues. The germline CDR1 and CDR2 sequences are ENHRY and SYGVKD. The CDR3 DNA follows: TGTGCCATCAGTGATGTGCACGAGCAGTACTTC. This translates into CAISDVHEQYF.

Regarding this clonotype: A junction end diverges from the germline sequence, so it may reflect a read error. The V gene is TRBV9, the J gene TRBJ2-2; 11 bases are shared with TRBD2. The CDR3 has 16 residues. Germline lookup yields CDR1 SGDLS and CDR2 YYNGEE. The CDR3, as DNA: TGTGCCAGCAGCGTAGGGCTAGCGGGGGGCACCGGGGAGTTGTTTTTT. Encoded protein: CASSVGLAGGTGELFF. Filled out from reference TRBV9 and TRBJ2-2, the complete variable domain reads DSGVTQTPKHLITATGQRVTLRCSPRSGDLSVYWYQQSLDQGLQFLIQYYNGEERAKGNILERFSAQQFPDLHSELNLSSLELGDSALYFCASSVGLAGGTGELFFGEGSRLTVL.

The CDR3 DNA reads TGTGCCCTGGGATCCGGACCGATTCATAACTATGGCTACACCTTC. Its translation is CALGSGPIHNYGYTF. The chain joins TRBV28 to TRBJ1-2; D uncertain. Per the germline V gene, CDR1 is MDHEN and CDR2 is SYDVKM. The length of the CDR3 is 15 residues. V was clipped by 11 bases and J by 1 base, with 20 bases between them.

This chain joins TRBV4-1 and TRBJ1-6; TRBD1 aligns across 7 bases. V shed 2 bases, J shed 7 bases, and the junction held 5 bases outside the gene matches. This CDR3 has 15 residues. CDR1 is MGHRA and CDR2 is YSYEKL in the germline V gene. This CDR3 is CASSQPDRENSPLHF. The CDR3 DNA follows: TGCGCCAGCAGCCAACCTGACAGGGAGAATTCACCCCTCCACTTT.

This chain joins TRBV6-6 and TRBJ1-2, with a possible D match to TRBD1 (5 bases). The CDR3 loop spans 16 amino acids. The germline V gene has CDR1 MNHNY and CDR2 SVGAGI (reference sequence). V gave up 6 bases and J gave up 2 bases, with 19 bases separating them. The chain's CDR3 is CASSPATEGLNYGYTF. The CDR3 DNA sequence: TGTGCCAGCAGCCCCGCGACGGAGGGGCTAAACTATGGCTACACCTTC.

The V call is TRBV15, the J call TRBJ1-1; D is ambiguous. In germline, CDR1 is LNHNV, CDR2 YYDKDF (reference sequence). The CDR3 sequence is 13 residues long. The V end was cut by 1 base, the J end by 1 base, with 4 bases between. The CDR3: CATSRGQNTEAFF. CDR3 bases: TGTGCCACCAGCAGAGGGCAGAACACTGAAGCTTTCTTT. Together with reference TRBV15 and TRBJ1-1, the CDR3 gives the full variable domain: DAMVIQNPRYQVTQFGKPVTLSCSQTLNHNVMYWYQQKSSQAPKLLFHYYDKDFNNEADTPDNFQSRRPNTSFCFLDIRSPGLGDTAMYLCATSRGQNTEAFFGQGTRLTVV.

V and J are TRBV29-1 and TRBJ1-1, with 9 nucleotides matching TRBD1. The CDR3 sequence is 13 residues long. V lost 6 bases and J lost 7; bases outside the gene matches: 9. The V gene's germline CDR1 is SQVTM and CDR2 ANQGSEA. As DNA, the CDR3 is TGCAGCGTAAAGGGACAGGGTGGGATTGAAGCTTTCTTT. As protein: CSVKGQGGIEAFF. The full variable domain, with the rest looked up from reference TRBV29-1 and TRBJ1-1, is SAVISQKPSRDICQRGTSLTIQCQVDSQVTMMFWYRQQPGQSLTLIATANQGSEATYESGFVIDKFPISRPNLTFSTLTVSNMSPEDSSIYLCSVKGQGGIEAFFGQGTRLTVV.

In its sample, this clonotype was seen many times. This rearrangement joins TRBV5-1 to TRBJ1-1; no clear D gene. The length of the CDR3 is 15 residues. V was cut by 0 bases and J by 0 bases, with 9 bases left in between. The germline gives CDR1 SGHRS, CDR2 YFSETQ. CDR3 sequence (DNA): TGCGCCAGCAGCTTGGAGAGCAGGTTGAACACTGAAGCTTTCTTT. Protein sequence: CASSLESRLNTEAFF.

Concerning this clonotype itself: This may be a read error, as it is one base from a much larger clone. The chain links TRBV7-2 to TRBJ2-1; 10 bases align to TRBD2. CDR1 is SGHTA, CDR2 FQGNSA, per germline. The CDR3 extends over 15 amino acids. V was clipped by 1 base and J by 4 bases; unmatched bases: 1. CDR3 residues: CASSLELAGYNEQFF. The CDR3 DNA sequence: TGTGCCAGCAGCTTAGAACTAGCGGGGTACAATGAGCAGTTCTTC.

This clonotype has at least ten counts. The V call is TRBV12-3 or TRBV12-4, the J call TRBJ2-7; D unclear. Trimming pared 4 bases from V and 3 bases from J, leaving 4 bases between. CDR3 length equals 11 residues. The CDR3 is CASSSYYEQYF. CDR3 DNA sequence: TGTGCCAGCAGTTCTTACTACGAGCAGTACTTC.

This clonotype occurred a few times. The chain has TRBV4-1 and TRBJ1-4; possibly TRBD1 for D (5 bases). The germline CDR1 and CDR2 sequences are MGHRA and YSYEKL. Trimming removed 5 bases at V and 0 bases at J, with 10 bases between. CDR3 size: 15 residues. CDR3 region: CASSYGTATNEKLFF. CDR3 bases: TGCGCCAGCAGCTATGGGACGGCAACTAATGAAAAACTGTTTTTT.

This clonotype was observed a single time. The chain recombines TRBV12-3 or TRBV12-4 with TRBJ2-2; a weak D match, TRBD1 (6 bases). Deletions cut 6 bases from V and 6 bases from J, with 14 bases between. CDR3 length: 14 amino acids. CDR3 nucleotides: TGTGCCAGCAGCCCTCTACAGGGCGCCGGGGAGCTGTTTTTT. Amino acids: CASSPLQGAGELFF.

This clonotype was seen a handful of times. This chain joins TRBV13 and TRBJ2-7; D gene unclear. CDR3 length: 14 amino acids. Looked up from germline, CDR1 is PRHDT and CDR2 is FYEKMQ (reference sequence). V dropped 1 base and J dropped 5 bases, with 12 bases sitting between them. The CDR3 DNA reads TGTGCCAGCAGCTTAGCGAACCGTGTTGACGAGCAGTACTTC. The encoded protein is CASSLANRVDEQYF. The full variable domain, its missing parts supplied by reference TRBV13 and TRBJ2-7, is AAGVIQSPRHLIKEKRETATLKCYPIPRHDTVYWYQQGPGQDPQFLISFYEKMQSDKGSIPDRFSAQQFSDYHSELNMSSLELGDSALYFCASSLANRVDEQYFGPGTRLTVT.

This clonotype was counted a few times. This rearrangement joins TRBV18 to TRBJ1-1, with TRBD1 matching over 9 bases. J lost 11 bases, V lost 6 bases, and 13 bases had no gene match. The CDR3 length is 14 residues. Germline V gene lookup returns CDR1 KGHSH and CDR2 LQKENI. The CDR3, as DNA: TGTGCCAGCTCCCCTAGACAGGGGGTGATTGAGGCTTTCTTT. Translated, it gives CASSPRQGVIEAFF.

This clonotype has ten or more counts. The chain uses TRBV12-3 or TRBV12-4 and TRBJ2-6; D remains ambiguous. The CDR3 spans 14 residues. V shed 6 bases and J shed 0 bases, with 6 bases lying between them. The CDR3: CASSPSSGANVLTF. The CDR3 DNA reads as TGTGCCAGCAGCCCCTCCTCTGGGGCCAACGTCCTGACTTTC.

This clonotype was picked up a small number of times. V gene TRBV28 combines with J gene TRBJ2-3; tentative D call: TRBD1 (5 bases). This CDR3 is 14 amino acids long. Germline V gives CDR1 MDHEN, CDR2 SYDVKM. The ends were cut back, 10 bases at V and 4 bases at J, with 18 bases in the middle. This chain's CDR3 is CAILDSSAADTQYF. The CDR3 region has the DNA TGTGCCATCCTAGACAGCTCTGCGGCAGATACGCAGTATTTT.

J is TRBJ1-1 and V is TRBV6-5; D unclear. This CDR3 comprises 11 residues. The V end lost 5 bases, the J end lost 9 bases, and 10 bases lay between the germline ends. Per the germline V gene, CDR1 is MNHEY and CDR2 is SVGAGI. CDR3 coding DNA: TGTGCCAGCAGTAACACAGCTAAAGCTTTCTTT. It codes for CASSNTAKAFF.

This rearrangement joins TRBV7-8 to TRBJ2-2; D is possibly TRBD1 (5 bases). V was shortened by 3 bases and J by 1 base, with 12 bases between the two germline ends. The CDR3 runs to 16 residues. CDR1 is SGHVS and CDR2 is FQNEAQ in the germline V gene. The CDR3: CASSFYIQGNTGELFF. The CDR3 DNA follows: TGTGCCAGCAGCTTCTATATCCAGGGGAACACCGGGGAGCTGTTTTTT.

This sequence joins TRBV20-1 and TRBJ1-5; D possibly corresponds to TRBD1 (5 bases). Trimming shortened V by 4 bases and J by 2 bases, and 12 bases separated the two germline ends. The CDR3 runs to 14 residues. Germline V CDR1 and CDR2: DFQATT, SNEGSKA (reference sequence). The CDR3 DNA reads TGCAGTGCTATGCAGGGAGGGGGCAATCAGCCCCAGCATTTT. Residues: CSAMQGGGNQPQHF.

The genes are TRBV27 and TRBJ1-6, with D possibly being TRBD1 (6 bases). The CDR3 has 14 residues. Trimming stripped 6 bases from V and 10 bases from J, with 16 bases between. Per germline, CDR1 MNHEY and CDR2 SMNVEV (reference sequence). The CDR3 DNA reads TGTGCCAGCAGCTTTCGGGGGGCAGGGTCACCCCTCCACTTT. Its protein product is CASSFRGAGSPLHF.

The chain carries TRBV5-1 and TRBJ2-1, with 7 bases matching TRBD1. The CDR3 loop spans 16 amino acids. J was trimmed by 2 bases and V by 5 bases; bases with no gene match: 10. Germline CDR1 reads SGHRS; CDR2 reads YFSETQ. For the CDR3, the DNA is TGCGCCAGCAGGGTACAGGGGACAGCCACCTACAATGAGCAGTTCTTC. Translating gives CASRVQGTATYNEQFF.

The chain joins TRBV20-1 to TRBJ2-7; 15 nucleotides match TRBD2. CDR1 DFQATT and CDR2 SNEGSKA come from the germline V gene (reference sequence). The J segment lost 7 bases and the V segment lost 3 bases, leaving 7 bases of the junction unmatched. This CDR3 has 15 residues. The CDR3 sequence is CSASRGTSGGWEQYF. The DNA for the CDR3 is TGCAGTGCTAGTAGAGGGACTAGCGGGGGGTGGGAGCAGTACTTC.

V is TRBV9 and J is TRBJ2-3; D uncertain. The length of the CDR3 is 16 residues. CDR1 and CDR2 from the germline V gene are SGDLS and YYNGEE. Trimming pared 3 bases from V and 2 bases from J, leaving 16 bases between. The DNA of the CDR3 is TGTGCCAGCAGCGCTCTCGGCAGGCCAGACACAGATACGCAGTATTTT. Amino acid sequence: CASSALGRPDTDTQYF.

The chain carries TRBV10-3 and TRBJ1-1; 7 nucleotides match TRBD1. This CDR3 has 15 amino acids. Germline-derived CDR1 and CDR2 are ENHRY and SYGVKD. J gave up 3 bases and V 4 bases, and 8 bases lay outside the gene matches. The CDR3 sequence is CAISVHDRADTEAFF. The CDR3 DNA reads TGTGCCATCAGTGTCCACGACAGGGCTGACACTGAAGCTTTCTTT.

The chain uses TRBV19 and TRBJ1-5, with D possibly matching TRBD1 (5 bases). CDR3 size: 14 residues. Trimming removed 3 bases at V and 2 bases at J, with 8 bases between. Per the germline V gene, CDR1 is LNHDA and CDR2 is SQIVND (reference sequence). CDR3: CASSMGRRNQPQHF. The CDR3 region has the DNA TGTGCCAGTAGTATGGGACGCCGCAATCAGCCCCAGCATTTT.

This clonotype has only a few counts. This chain connects TRBV7-2 to TRBJ1-2; TRBD1 aligns across 9 bases. Germline CDR1 SGHTA, CDR2 FQGNSA. The CDR3 consists of 16 residues. With 4 bases clipped from V and 5 bases from J, the junction kept 11 bases outside the gene matches. The CDR3 loop reads CASSSGQGIFYYGYTF. DNA of the CDR3: TGTGCCAGCAGCTCCGGACAGGGGATTTTCTATTATGGCTACACCTTC.

This clonotype was seen only a few times. This chain uses TRBV5-6 with TRBJ2-7; D possibly corresponds to TRBD2 (6 bases). The V and J ends lost 5 bases and 1 base respectively, with 13 bases between them. The germline V gene encodes CDR1 SGHDT and CDR2 YYEEEE. There are 14 residues in the CDR3. The CDR3 DNA follows: TGTGCCAGCAGATCCCGGGGGAGATCCTACGAGCAGTACTTC. Its translation is CASRSRGRSYEQYF.

This clonotype was recorded a few times. The rearrangement links TRBV28 to TRBJ2-4, with D hard to call. This CDR3 spans 16 amino acids. The ends were cut back, 5 bases at V and 0 bases at J, with 14 bases in the middle. Germline V lookup: CDR1 MDHEN, CDR2 SYDVKM. In DNA form, the CDR3 reads TGTGCCAGCAGTCCAATCCACAGAACAGCCAAAAACATTCAGTACTTC. Translated, it gives CASSPIHRTAKNIQYF.

V gene TRBV11-2 combines with J gene TRBJ1-2, with 7 bases that match TRBD1. Germline lookup yields CDR1 SGHAT and CDR2 FQNNGV. J was trimmed by 13 bases and V by 6 bases; bases with no gene match: 23. The CDR3 contains 16 residues. The CDR3 DNA follows: TGTGCCAGCAGATCCGTGACAGGGATTTCTCGGCTTTATTCCACCTTC. It translates to CASRSVTGISRLYSTF.

This chain connects TRBV7-9 to TRBJ1-1; a possible D gene is TRBD1 (5 bases). This CDR3 is 15 amino acids long. Trimming left V 5 bases short and J 3 bases short, with 16 bases between. CDR1 and CDR2 (germline): SEHNR, FQNEAQ (reference sequence). The CDR3 region has the DNA TGTGCCAGCAGCCGAACAGCTCTCAGGGACACTGAAGCTTTCTTT. It codes for CASSRTALRDTEAFF. The variable domain in full, completed from reference TRBV7-9 and TRBJ1-1, reads DTGVSQNPRHKITKRGQNVTFRCDPISEHNRLYWYRQTLGQGPEFLTYFQNEAQLEKSRLLSDRFSAERPKGSFSTLEIQRTEQGDSAMYLCASSRTALRDTEAFFGQGTRLTVV.